Detailed here is one T cell receptor (beta chain). Its antigen is as yet unknown. Trimming cost V 5 bases and J 0 bases; bases outside gene matches: 6. This CDR3 spans 16 amino acids. Germline V gives CDR1 SNHLY, CDR2 FYNNEI. This entry belongs to a study of cytomegalovirus exposure and HLA in healthy donors. Study-level findings and limits: Certain sequence variants were highly shared and formed a cluster, and this cluster was likely a sequencing artifact.

Researchers ran the PCR with 60 Vbeta and 13 Jbeta primers. Sequencing used immunoSEQ multiplex PCR; TCRdb keeps in-frame clones, though not all of them. The sample lists roughly 200,000 clones, roughly 80% occurring once. This receptor was taken from a man aged 30 to 39 in good health and CMV-seronegative. Input material: PBMCs. The chain recombines TRBV2 with TRBJ2-3, with 9 bases matching TRBD2. The CDR3 spells CASSLSGGLSTDTQYF. CDR3 bases: TGTGCCAGCAGTCTTAGCGGGGGCCTGAGCACAGATACGCAGTATTTT.